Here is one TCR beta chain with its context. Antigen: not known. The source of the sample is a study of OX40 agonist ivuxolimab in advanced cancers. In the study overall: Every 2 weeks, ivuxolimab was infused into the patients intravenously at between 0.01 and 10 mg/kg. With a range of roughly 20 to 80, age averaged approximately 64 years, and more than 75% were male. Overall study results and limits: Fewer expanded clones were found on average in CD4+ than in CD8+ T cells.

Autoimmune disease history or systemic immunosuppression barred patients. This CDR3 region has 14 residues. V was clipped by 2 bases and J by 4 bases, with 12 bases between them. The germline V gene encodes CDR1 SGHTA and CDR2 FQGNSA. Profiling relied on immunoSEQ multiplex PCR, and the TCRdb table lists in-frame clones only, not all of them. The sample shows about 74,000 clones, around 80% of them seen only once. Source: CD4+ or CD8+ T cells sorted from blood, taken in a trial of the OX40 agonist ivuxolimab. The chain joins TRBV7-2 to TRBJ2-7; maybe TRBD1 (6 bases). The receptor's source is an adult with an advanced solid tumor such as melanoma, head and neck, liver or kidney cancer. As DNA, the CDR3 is TGTGCCAGCAGCTTACAGGGGATTGCTTACGAGCAGTACTTC. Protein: CASSLQGIAYEQYF.